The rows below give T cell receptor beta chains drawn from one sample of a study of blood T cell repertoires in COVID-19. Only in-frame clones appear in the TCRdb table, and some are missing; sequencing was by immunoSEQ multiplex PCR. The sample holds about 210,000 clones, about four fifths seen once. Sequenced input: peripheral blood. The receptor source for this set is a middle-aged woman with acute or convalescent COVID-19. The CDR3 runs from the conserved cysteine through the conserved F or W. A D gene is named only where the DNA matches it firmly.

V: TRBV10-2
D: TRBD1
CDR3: CASRPVTGASEVFF

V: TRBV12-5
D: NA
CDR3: CASGLTDFGGWSGKNYEQYF

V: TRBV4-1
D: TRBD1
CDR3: CASSQDPGQGARAFF

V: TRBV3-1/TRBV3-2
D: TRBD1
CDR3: CASSQDPTGRRSPLHF

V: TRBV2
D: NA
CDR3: CASSLNRLNTEAFF

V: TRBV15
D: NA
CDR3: CATSRGGQLYEQYF

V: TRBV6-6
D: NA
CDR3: CASSGRNSNYGYTF

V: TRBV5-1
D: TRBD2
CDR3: CASSPTLAGGYNEQFF

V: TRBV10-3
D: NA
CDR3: CAIRLEGSYTEAFF

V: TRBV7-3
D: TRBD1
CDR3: CASSQQGAYNEQFF

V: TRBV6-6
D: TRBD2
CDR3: CASSPSGRVTYEQYF

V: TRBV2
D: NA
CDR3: CASTSVDTEAFF

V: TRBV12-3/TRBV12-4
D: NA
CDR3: CASSFQGLTEAFF

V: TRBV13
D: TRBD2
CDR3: CASSLGLAGGPHNEQFF

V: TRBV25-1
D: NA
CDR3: CASSESGRATETQYF

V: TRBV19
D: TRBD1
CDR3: CASSTLPGQGMNTEAFF

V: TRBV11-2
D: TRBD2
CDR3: CASSRLAGGQDTQYF

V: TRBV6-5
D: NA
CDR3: CASSLPGNSPLHF

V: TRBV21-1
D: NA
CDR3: CASNLAGGTDTQYF

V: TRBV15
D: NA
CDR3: CATSPHRSNTEAFF

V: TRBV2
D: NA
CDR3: CASSEDREGWGYYGYTF

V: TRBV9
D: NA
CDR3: CASSVDLRTDEKLFF

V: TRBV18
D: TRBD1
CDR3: CASPGQVNYGYTF